Given below is one T cell receptor (beta chain) in context. What it binds is not known. It was RNA transcripts that yielded the amplified TCR beta CDR3 regions. HTBI primers were used for first-round RT-PCR of the TCR CDR3. One entry per CDR3 protein, called by TCRdb with MiXCR from the multiplex PCR reads. The sample includes hundreds of thousands of distinct CDR3 sequences, 45% of them seen just once. This sample stems from a study of T cells in Graves' hyperthyroidism and ophthalmopathy. Not enrolled were patients with uncontrolled infection, other autoimmune disease, pregnancy or lactation. CDR3 size: 15 residues. The V and J ends lost 2 bases and 4 bases, in that order; junction bases with no gene match: 9. Per the germline V gene, CDR1 is SGHRS and CDR2 is YFSETQ. Overall study findings and caveats: Clonotypes that were expanded in thyroid above 0.001 mostly appeared in blood too. Before onset, by a median of approximately 5.9 months, the model predicted ophthalmopathy.

This sequence originates from an adult man with Graves' disease, either hyperthyroidism or ophthalmopathy (not recorded which). Sequenced: peripheral blood or thyroid tissue (not recorded which). This chain joins TRBV5-1 and TRBJ2-7, with 7 bases fitting TRBD2. The CDR3 loop reads CASSFTASGLYEQYF. The CDR3 DNA follows: TGCGCCAGCAGCTTTACGGCTAGCGGTTTATACGAGCAGTACTTC.